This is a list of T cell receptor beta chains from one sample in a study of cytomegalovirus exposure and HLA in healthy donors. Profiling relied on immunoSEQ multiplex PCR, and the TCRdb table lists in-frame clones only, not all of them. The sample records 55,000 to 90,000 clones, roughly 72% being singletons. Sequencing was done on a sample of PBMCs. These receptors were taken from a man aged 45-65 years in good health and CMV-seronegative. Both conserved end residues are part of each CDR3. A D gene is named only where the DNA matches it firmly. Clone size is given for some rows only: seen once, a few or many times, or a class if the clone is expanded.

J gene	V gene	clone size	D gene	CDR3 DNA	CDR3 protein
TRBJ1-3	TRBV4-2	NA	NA	TGTGCCAGCAGCCAAGTCGCTGGCACTTCAGGTGGAAACACCATATATTTT	CASSQVAGTSGGNTIYF
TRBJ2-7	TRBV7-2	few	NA	TGTGCCAGCAGCTCAAACAGGGCCTCCTACGAGCAGTACTTC	CASSSNRASYEQYF
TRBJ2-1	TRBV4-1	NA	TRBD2	TGCGCCAGCAGCCCCATAGCGGGACCCTCCTACAATGAGCAGTTCTTC	CASSPIAGPSYNEQFF
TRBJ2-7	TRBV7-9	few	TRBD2	TGTGCCAGCATCCCCGGGGGGGAGCGGTCCTACGAGCAGTACTTC	CASIPGGERSYEQYF
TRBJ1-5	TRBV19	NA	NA	TGTGCCAGTAGTATATGGAGGGAGGTGAGCAATCAGCCCCAGCATTTT	CASSIWREVSNQPQHF
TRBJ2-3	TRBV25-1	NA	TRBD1	TGTGCCAGCAGTCTTCAGGGGGCATGGGATACGCAGTATTTT	CASSLQGAWDTQYF
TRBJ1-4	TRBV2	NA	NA	TGTGCCAGCAGCAAAGGACAGTCAACTAATGAAAAACTGTTTTTT	CASSKGQSTNEKLFF
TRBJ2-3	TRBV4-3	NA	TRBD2	TGCGCCAGCAGCCAAGTAGCAGCGGGCGGGAGGGTTGCAGATACGCAGTATTTT	CASSQVAAGGRVADTQYF
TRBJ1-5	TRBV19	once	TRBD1	TGTGCCAGTAGCCCCAAACGGGACAGCCATAGCAATCAGCCCCAGCATTTT	CASSPKRDSHSNQPQHF
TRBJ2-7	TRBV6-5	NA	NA	TGTGCCACTTGTCCAGTCAGCGGGTCATCCTACGAGCAGTACTTC	CATCPVSGSSYEQYF
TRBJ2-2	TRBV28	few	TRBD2	TGTGCCAGCAGTTTAATAGCGGGATTTGGCGGGGAGCTGTTTTTT	CASSLIAGFGGELFF
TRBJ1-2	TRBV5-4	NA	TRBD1	TGTGCCAGCAGCTTGGTTACAGGGGGCCGGGGCTACACCTTC	CASSLVTGGRGYTF
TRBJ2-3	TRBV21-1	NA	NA	TGTGCCAGCAGCAAAGCGCCATTAACGGGCACAGATACGCAGTATTTT	CASSKAPLTGTDTQYF
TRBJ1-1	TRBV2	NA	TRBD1	TGTGCCAGCAAAGGACAGGAGAGCAACACTGAAGCTTTCTTT	CASKGQESNTEAFF
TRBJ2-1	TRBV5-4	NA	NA	TGTGCCAGCTCACTCGACGGACTAACGGAGCAGTTCTTC	CASSLDGLTEQFF
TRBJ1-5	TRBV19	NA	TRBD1	TGTGCCAGTAGTCACAGGGGGCCTCAGCCCCAGCATTTT	CASSHRGPQPQHF
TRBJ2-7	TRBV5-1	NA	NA	TGCGCCAGCAGCATCGGGTGGGTGGGAGCTTCTGGCGAGCAGTACTTC	CASSIGWVGASGEQYF
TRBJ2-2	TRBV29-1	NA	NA	TGCAGCGTTGGAAGGGGCTTCACCGGGGAGCTGTTTTTT	CSVGRGFTGELFF
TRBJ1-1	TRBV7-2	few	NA	TGTGCCAGCGGAAAGGGGGGGAGTCGAGGAACTGAAGCTTTCTTT	CASGKGGSRGTEAFF
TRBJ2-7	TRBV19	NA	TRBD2	TGTGCCAGTAGTATTGTCACTAGCGGGATCTACGAGCAGTACTTC	CASSIVTSGIYEQYF
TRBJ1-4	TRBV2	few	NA	TGTGCCAGCTTCGGCAGGGCGGCTAATGAAAAACTGTTTTTT	CASFGRAANEKLFF
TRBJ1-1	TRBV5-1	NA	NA	TGCGCCAGCAGCCGGGATGAGAACACTGAAGCTTTCTTT	CASSRDENTEAFF
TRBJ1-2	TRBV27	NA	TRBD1	TGTGCCAGCACCTCACTTCGGGACAGAGCTAACTATGGCTACACCTTC	CASTSLRDRANYGYTF